The 19 T cell receptor beta chains below were found in one sample sequenced in a study of shared clonotypes between healthy human individuals. Clones were read by immunoSEQ multiplex PCR, and TCRdb kept only the in-frame ones, dropping some. Of roughly 2.4 million clones in the sample, around 95% were seen once. Specimen: naive CD4+ T cells sorted from blood. Regarding subset: CD45RA+ positively selected. Receptors were obtained from a man between 18 and 29 years old in good health.

This clone has a single count. The V gene is TRBV10-3, the J gene TRBJ1-5, with D possibly matching TRBD1 (5 bases). The CDR3 spans 16 residues. Germline-derived CDR1 and CDR2 are ENHRY and SYGVKD. Trimming removed 2 bases at V and 7 bases at J, with 18 bases between. The CDR3 bases are TGTGCCATCAGTGAGCCGAGTGGGGGACTTGGACAGCCCCAGCATTTT. Translated: CAISEPSGGLGQPQHF.

This clone was counted once. V gene TRBV9 combines with J gene TRBJ2-1; possible D gene TRBD2, 6 bases. The CDR3 consists of 14 residues. Looked up from germline, CDR1 is SGDLS and CDR2 is YYNGEE. V lost 4 bases to trimming and J lost 6 bases, with 14 bases between them. In DNA, the CDR3 is TGTGCCAGCAGCTCGTTGACTAGTCCCAATGAGCAGTTCTTC. As protein: CASSSLTSPNEQFF. Using reference TRBV9 and TRBJ2-1 for the parts outside the CDR3, the full variable domain is DSGVTQTPKHLITATGQRVTLRCSPRSGDLSVYWYQQSLDQGLQFLIQYYNGEERAKGNILERFSAQQFPDLHSELNLSSLELGDSALYFCASSSLTSPNEQFFGPGTRLTVL.

This clone showed up just once. The rearrangement joins TRBV14 to TRBJ1-1, with 7 bases matching TRBD1. The junction had 5 bases not matched to a gene; V was cut back by 0 bases and J by 4 bases. The CDR3 extends over 15 amino acids. In germline, CDR1 is SGHDN, CDR2 FVKESK. This chain's CDR3 is CASSQETGVFTEAFF. In DNA form, the CDR3 reads TGTGCCAGCAGCCAAGAAACAGGGGTTTTCACTGAAGCTTTCTTT.

Concerning this clone: At one boundary the junction diverges from the germline segment, which might be a read error. This sequence joins TRBV27 and TRBJ2-4; D unclear. CDR1 and CDR2 (germline): MNHEY, SMNVEV (reference sequence). The CDR3 covers 14 residues. CDR3 region: CASRLRYAKNIQYF. The CDR3 bases are TGTGCCAGCCGTTTGAGGTATGCCAAAAACATTCAGTACTTC.

V usage is TRBV5-6 and J usage is TRBJ1-2; perhaps TRBD1 as D (6 bases). The V end lost 4 bases, the J end lost 3 bases, and 16 bases lay between the germline ends. Germline V lookup: CDR1 SGHDT, CDR2 YYEEEE. This CDR3 is built from 15 residues. The CDR3 DNA reads as TGTGCCAGCAGCCGAGTGGGGGGCCCTGACTATGGCTACACCTTC. This translates into CASSRVGGPDYGYTF.

With respect to this clone: The same CDR3 also results from other DNA sequences found in this sample. The chain has TRBV6-6 and TRBJ2-7, with 9 bases that match TRBD1. With V trimmed by 4 bases and J by 4 bases, 2 bases remained unmatched. Germline V CDR1 and CDR2: MNHNY, SVGAGI (reference sequence). The CDR3 has 13 amino acids. The DNA of the CDR3 is TGTGCCAGCAGTTCCGACAGGGGGTACGAGCAGTACTTC. Amino acid sequence: CASSSDRGYEQYF.

The chain recombines TRBV7-2 with TRBJ1-4, with D tentatively TRBD1 (5 bases). Germline V lookup: CDR1 SGHTA, CDR2 FQGNSA. V dropped 5 bases and J dropped 6 bases, with 22 bases sitting between them. The CDR3 loop spans 17 amino acids. Here the CDR3 reads CASSIYWGDKGYEKLFF. Written as DNA, the CDR3 is TGTGCCAGCAGCATTTATTGGGGGGATAAGGGATATGAAAAACTGTTTTTT.

With regard to this clone: The sample holds other DNA sequences that translate to the same CDR3. For the CDR3, the DNA is TGCGCCAGCAGCTTGTCCTCCTACGAGCAGTACTTC. Residues: CASSLSSYEQYF. The chain couples TRBV5-1 to TRBJ2-5; no clear D. The DNA end is more similar to TRBJ2-7, so the J call may be wrong. The CDR3 sequence is 12 residues long. Germline V gene data show CDR1 as SGHRS and CDR2 as YFSETQ.

J is TRBJ2-1 and V is TRBV4-1; either TRBD1 or TRBD2 may fit D (5 bases each). The CDR3 has 15 amino acids. The V end lost 5 bases, the J end lost 9 bases, and 20 bases lay between the germline ends. The germline CDR1 and CDR2 sequences are MGHRA and YSYEKL. CDR3 DNA sequence: TGCGCCAGCAGCTCATGGGAGATGGGGCTCAGTGAGCAGTTCTTC. Translating gives CASSSWEMGLSEQFF.

The DNA for the CDR3 is TGTGCCAGCAGTGAAGCGGGGGGACCTCCCCCAAAACTGTTTTTT. This encodes CASSEAGGPPPKLFF. This chain joins TRBV6-1 and TRBJ1-4, with D possibly matching TRBD1 (5 bases). CDR1 and CDR2 from the germline V gene are MNHNS and SASEGT. This CDR3 is built from 15 residues. Trimming left V 0 bases short and J 10 bases short, with 15 bases between.

This rearrangement joins TRBV2 to TRBJ2-5, with TRBD1 matching 7 bases. Germline V gene data show CDR1 as SNHLY and CDR2 as FYNNEI. The CDR3 has 15 residues. Unmatched junction bases numbered 4, after V lost 1 base and J lost 2 bases. CDR3 DNA sequence: TGTGCCAGCAGTGAAGTGGGACAGAAACAAGAGACCCAGTACTTC. It codes for CASSEVGQKQETQYF.

The V gene is TRBV30, the J gene TRBJ2-6; tentatively, D is TRBD2 (6 bases). This CDR3 spans 17 amino acids. V lost 4 bases, J lost 0 bases, and 16 bases lay in between. Germline values: CDR1 GTSNPN, CDR2 SVGIG (reference sequence). The CDR3 nucleotides read TGTGCCTGGAAACGCCGGGACTCGTACTCTGGGGCCAACGTCCTGACTTTC. Its translation: CAWKRRDSYSGANVLTF.

This chain connects TRBV19 to TRBJ1-1; 7 bases map to TRBD1. Germline assignment: CDR1 LNHDA and CDR2 SQIVND (reference sequence). Unmatched junction bases numbered 6, after V lost 6 bases and J lost 11 bases. This CDR3 is 11 amino acids long. CDR3 DNA sequence: TGTGCCAGTAGCCCAGGGGGGCGGGCTTTCTTT. This codes for CASSPGGRAFF.

This rearrangement joins TRBV5-6 to TRBJ1-4; the D gene is possibly TRBD1 (5 bases). CDR1 SGHDT and CDR2 YYEEEE come from the germline V gene. The length of the CDR3 is 15 residues. Trimming took off 3 bases at V and 7 bases at J, with 16 bases between the two ends. CDR3 DNA: TGTGCCAGCAGCTCGAGGGCAGGGATGATTGAAAAACTGTTTTTT. Translation: CASSSRAGMIEKLFF.

The V gene is TRBV5-6, the J gene TRBJ1-3; the match to TRBD1 covers 7 bases. CDR1 and CDR2 (germline): SGHDT, YYEEEE. The ends lost 7 bases at V and 2 bases at J; junction bases unmatched: 12. This CDR3 contains 16 residues. In DNA, the CDR3 is TGTGCCAGCCGACCACAGGGGCTCGGGGCTGGAAACACCATATATTTT. Translating gives CASRPQGLGAGNTIYF. The complete variable domain, with remaining parts taken from reference TRBV5-6 and TRBJ1-3, reads DAGVTQSPTHLIKTRGQQVTLRCSPKSGHDTVSWYQQALGQGPQFIFQYYEEEERQRGNFPDRFSGHQFPNYSSELNVNALLLGDSALYLCASRPQGLGAGNTIYFGEGSWLTVV.

The chain has TRBV6-5 and TRBJ1-1, with D unclear. The V end lost 0 bases, the J end lost 6 bases, and 11 bases lay between the germline ends. The CDR3 runs 14 residues. CDR1 is MNHEY and CDR2 is SVGAGI in the germline V gene. CDR3 sequence: CASSYSPGRAEAFF. CDR3 coding DNA: TGTGCCAGCAGTTACTCCCCAGGTCGGGCTGAAGCTTTCTTT.

V usage is TRBV27 and J usage is TRBJ1-3; D unresolved. Trimming took off 5 bases at V and 2 bases at J, with 10 bases between the two ends. The CDR3 extends over 14 amino acids. CDR1 and CDR2 (germline): MNHEY, SMNVEV (reference sequence). CDR3 in amino acids: CASSNFGAGNTIYF. CDR3 in DNA: TGTGCCAGCAGTAACTTTGGGGCTGGAAACACCATATATTTT.

The chain couples TRBV28 to TRBJ2-7; D tentatively fits TRBD1 or TRBD2 (5 bases each). Looked up from germline, CDR1 is MDHEN and CDR2 is SYDVKM. CDR3 length: 17 residues. V lost 5 bases and J lost 2, with 22 bases in between. The CDR3 spells CASSPTEGLKQPYEQYF. For the CDR3, the DNA is TGTGCCAGCAGTCCCACCGAGGGGCTCAAGCAGCCCTACGAGCAGTACTTC.

This chain connects TRBV5-1 to TRBJ2-7; perhaps TRBD1 as D (5 bases). Germline V gene data show CDR1 as SGHRS and CDR2 as YFSETQ. CDR3 length: 15 residues. Trimming took off 2 bases at V and 2 bases at J, with 14 bases between the two ends. The CDR3: CASSFGAYPTYEQYF. CDR3 DNA sequence: TGCGCCAGCAGCTTTGGGGCCTACCCAACCTACGAGCAGTACTTC.